Listed here is a single T cell receptor (beta chain). The sample originates from a study of blood T cell repertoires in COVID-19. Generated by immunoSEQ multiplex PCR, the TCRdb table keeps only in-frame clones and is missing some. In the table there are some 120,000 clones, around 80% of which are singletons. This TCR derives from a man aged 70 or older with acute or convalescent COVID-19. The sequenced sample consisted of peripheral blood.

The CDR3 region has the DNA TGTGCCAGCAGCCCAGGGATCCCCTCCTATAATTCACCCCTCCACTTT. This sequence encodes CASSPGIPSYNSPLHF. The rearrangement uses TRBV7-8 and TRBJ1-6, with D tentatively TRBD1 (5 bases). CDR1 is SGHVS, CDR2 FQNEAQ, per germline. Trimming shortened V by 5 bases and J by 0 bases, and 11 bases separated the two germline ends. This CDR3 is built from 16 residues.